Shown below are 10 T cell receptor beta chains from a single sample sequenced in a study. TCRdb itself ran the RT-PCR reads through MiXCR, one entry per CDR3 protein. The table shows about 680,000 distinct CDR3 sequences, with 12% to 15% occurring only once. The sequencing sample was made of memory CD4+ T cells from blood. The origin of the receptors is a female donor in good health, serving as a healthy control.

The chain uses TRBV6-2 or TRBV6-3 and TRBJ2-1; TRBD2 matches at 11 bases. The germline gives CDR1 MNHEY, CDR2 SVGEGT. The CDR3 is made up of 16 amino acids. Trimming removed 8 bases from V and 7 bases from J; junction bases left unmatched: 13. The CDR3 here is CASYSLAGGMGNEQFF. DNA of the CDR3: TGTGCCAGCTACTCCCTAGCGGGGGGAATGGGAAATGAGCAGTTCTTC.

This clonotype was seen more than once but under ten times. This chain links TRBV12-3 or TRBV12-4 with TRBJ1-3, with 9 bases fitting TRBD1. The CDR3 has 15 residues. The V and J ends lost 4 bases and 2 bases, in that order; junction bases with no gene match: 3. The CDR3 region is CASSYRQGAGNTIYF. The CDR3 DNA reads TGTGCCAGCAGTTACCGACAGGGGGCTGGAAACACCATATATTTT.

This clonotype occurred a few times. V is TRBV7-2 and J is TRBJ2-3; TRBD2 agrees at 9 bases. The CDR3 sequence is 15 residues long. Germline trimming cut 0 bases from V and 6 bases from J; bases unmatched to any gene: 4. Germline-derived CDR1 and CDR2 are SGHTA and FQGNSA. CDR3 loop: CASSLASGSFDTQYF. CDR3 coding DNA: TGTGCCAGCAGCTTAGCTAGCGGGAGCTTTGATACGCAGTATTTT.

This clonotype appeared many times. V and J are TRBV20-1 and TRBJ2-7, with D unclear. The CDR3 consists of 10 residues. Germline assignment: CDR1 DFQATT and CDR2 SNEGSKA (reference sequence). V shed 6 bases and J shed 3 bases, with 6 bases lying between them. The DNA for the CDR3 is TGCAGTGCCCAAGGCTACGAGCAGTACTTC. It translates to CSAQGYEQYF.

In its sample, this clonotype was seen once. The chain joins TRBV7-2 to TRBJ2-1, with D unclear. V lost 5 bases to trimming and J lost 12 bases, with 14 bases between them. Germline V lookup: CDR1 SGHTA, CDR2 FQGNSA. The CDR3 runs to 12 residues. CDR3: CASSPQDGPQFF. CDR3 nucleotide sequence: TGTGCCAGCAGCCCCCAGGACGGTCCGCAGTTCTTC. Combining the CDR3 with reference TRBV7-2 and TRBJ2-1 gives the whole variable domain GAGVSQSPSNKVTEKGKDVELRCDPISGHTALYWYRQSLGQGLEFLIYFQGNSAPDKSGLPSDRFSAERTGGSVSTLTIQRTQQEDSAVYLCASSPQDGPQFFGPGTRLTVL.

The rearrangement links TRBV12-3 or TRBV12-4 to TRBJ2-2; 7 bases fit TRBD1. The CDR3 covers 15 residues. V gave up 3 bases and J gave up 3 bases; unmatched junction bases: 4. CDR3 amino acids: CASSFRQGHTGELFF. In DNA form, the CDR3 reads TGTGCCAGCAGTTTCCGACAGGGACACACCGGGGAGCTGTTTTTT.

This clonotype showed up many times. Germline is not matched at one junction end, which may reflect a read error. The V call is TRBV5-1, the J call TRBJ2-5; the D gene could be TRBD1 or TRBD2 (5 bases each). The CDR3 runs to 13 residues. CDR1 SGHRS and CDR2 YFSETQ come from the germline V gene. For the CDR3, the DNA is TGTGCCAGCAGCCCCGGGGCAGAAGAGACCCAGTACTTC. Translated, it gives CASSPGAEETQYF.

The chain couples TRBV29-1 to TRBJ2-3; D is possibly TRBD2 (6 bases). This CDR3 is built from 11 residues. The ends were cut back, 1 base at V and 10 bases at J, with 9 bases in the middle. CDR1 is SQVTM and CDR2 is ANQGSEA in the germline V gene. CDR3 sequence reads: CSVEGGIPQYF. CDR3 in DNA: TGCAGCGTTGAAGGCGGGATTCCGCAGTATTTT.

This clonotype was recorded a few times. This chain links TRBV4-3 with TRBJ2-4; D may match TRBD1 or TRBD2 (7 bases each). This CDR3 spans 16 amino acids. Trimming removed 2 bases from V and 7 bases from J, with 18 bases in between. CDR1 and CDR2 from the germline V gene are LGHNA and YSLEER. The CDR3 region has the DNA TGCGCCAGCAGCCAAAATCGTCGCGGGGGACAGAACATTCAGTACTTC. Protein: CASSQNRRGGQNIQYF.

This clonotype appeared a few times. This rearrangement joins TRBV29-1 to TRBJ2-1; D possibly corresponds to TRBD2 (6 bases). The CDR3 runs to 13 residues. Germline-derived CDR1 and CDR2 are SQVTM and ANQGSEA. The germline V and J ends were trimmed by 8 bases and 8 bases, with 19 bases remaining between them. The chain's CDR3 is CSPPSGEMDEQFF. The CDR3 nucleotides read TGCAGCCCTCCTTCGGGGGAAATGGATGAGCAGTTCTTC.